Each of the 19 T cell receptor beta chains below was sequenced from the same sample in a study of T cells after yellow fever vaccination. TCRdb re-derived calls from the 5' RACE reads in MiXCR, one entry per CDR3 protein. The profile shows about 400,000 distinct CDR3 sequences, around a tenth of them singletons. The material was PBMCs, obtained on the day of the first yellow fever vaccination. These receptor sequences come from a man younger than 30 who received the YFV17D yellow fever vaccine.

The chain joins TRBV6-2 or TRBV6-3 to TRBJ2-6; D might be TRBD1 or TRBD2, each matching 5 bases. CDR1 and CDR2 (germline): MNHEY, SVGEGT. Between the trimmed V and J ends, which lost 5 bases and 0 bases, there was a span of 23 bases. The CDR3 has 20 amino acids. As DNA, the CDR3 is TGTGCCAGCAGTCTCCCCCTCGGGGCAGTGATGAGCTCTGGGGCCAACGTCCTGACTTTC. It yields the protein CASSLPLGAVMSSGANVLTF.

The V call is TRBV29-1, the J call TRBJ1-1, with a possible D match to TRBD1 (5 bases). The CDR3 is 15 amino acids. CDR1 is SQVTM and CDR2 is ANQGSEA in the germline V gene. Trimming stripped 4 bases from V and 1 base from J, with 16 bases between. CDR3 protein: CSVVDDLGQNTEAFF. For the CDR3, the DNA is TGCAGCGTTGTAGACGATTTAGGACAGAACACTGAAGCTTTCTTT.

This clonotype occurred a few times. V usage is TRBV7-2 and J usage is TRBJ2-1, with 12 bases identical to TRBD2. Per germline, CDR1 SGHTA and CDR2 FQGNSA. V lost 5 bases to trimming and J lost 10 bases; unmatched junction nucleotides: 6. CDR3 size: 14 residues. The CDR3: CASSPHGLAGEQFF. As DNA, the CDR3 is TGTGCCAGCAGCCCCCACGGACTAGCGGGGGAGCAGTTCTTC.

The J gene is TRBJ1-1, the V gene TRBV6-5, with TRBD1 matching over 9 bases. Trimming cost V 2 bases and J 11 bases; bases outside gene matches: 9. Per germline, CDR1 MNHEY and CDR2 SVGAGI. The CDR3 extends over 14 amino acids. The CDR3 region has the DNA TGTGCCAGCAGTTACGACAGGGGGAATGGTGGGGCTTTCTTT. Protein sequence: CASSYDRGNGGAFF.

The chain combines TRBV5-1 with TRBJ2-1; D is undetermined. With 0 bases removed from V and 3 bases from J, the gap between germline ends came to 7 bases. The germline CDR1 and CDR2 sequences are SGHRS and YFSETQ. The CDR3 has 14 amino acids. CDR3 region: CASSLVDLYNEQFF. CDR3 bases: TGCGCCAGCAGCTTGGTCGACCTCTACAATGAGCAGTTCTTC.

The V call is TRBV18, the J call TRBJ1-4; unclear D gene. V shed 3 bases and J shed 0 bases, with 8 bases lying between them. This CDR3 comprises 15 residues. In germline, CDR1 is KGHSH, CDR2 LQKENI. The CDR3 DNA is TGTGCCAGCTCACCGAGACACCCAACTAATGAAAAACTGTTTTTT. This encodes CASSPRHPTNEKLFF.

The chain joins TRBV7-2 to TRBJ2-7; D remains ambiguous. Germline V CDR1 and CDR2: SGHTA, FQGNSA. CDR3 size: 15 residues. V lost 6 bases, J lost 1 base, and 16 bases lay in between. CDR3 in amino acids: CASRKLTLDSYEQYF. The CDR3 DNA reads TGTGCCAGCAGGAAATTGACACTGGATTCCTACGAGCAGTACTTC.

This clonotype was found a few times. The chain employs TRBV29-1 and TRBJ1-2; D gene ambiguous. Germline V gene data show CDR1 as SQVTM and CDR2 as ANQGSEA. The ends were cut back, 3 bases at V and 1 base at J, with 9 bases in the middle. The CDR3 consists of 13 residues. The CDR3 region is CSVDVRDNYGYTF. CDR3 coding DNA: TGCAGCGTTGACGTTAGGGATAACTATGGCTACACCTTC.

Ten or more counts support this clonotype. This rearrangement joins TRBV5-1 to TRBJ1-3, with D uncertain. Looked up from germline, CDR1 is SGHRS and CDR2 is YFSETQ. This CDR3 is built from 15 residues. The V gene lost 0 bases and the J gene lost 4 bases, with 11 bases spanning the gap. The CDR3 here is CASSLAPTKGNTIYF. The CDR3 bases are TGCGCCAGCAGCTTGGCACCAACTAAAGGAAACACCATATATTTT.

This clonotype was detected a few times. This chain uses TRBV20-1 with TRBJ1-1; the D is unclear. Germline CDR1 and CDR2: DFQATT and SNEGSKA (reference sequence). V was trimmed by 2 bases and J by 1 base, leaving 11 bases between them. The CDR3 sequence is 14 residues long. The CDR3 sequence is CSARLGSENTEAFF. CDR3 bases: TGCAGTGCTAGATTAGGGAGCGAGAACACTGAAGCTTTCTTT.

This clonotype was seen only a few times. V usage is TRBV7-2 and J usage is TRBJ2-1; D is uncertain. The ends were cut back, 1 base at V and 4 bases at J, with 8 bases in the middle. Germline V gives CDR1 SGHTA, CDR2 FQGNSA. This CDR3 is 14 amino acids long. The CDR3 region has the DNA TGTGCCAGCAGCTTAGTGGTCTCGTACAATGAGCAGTTCTTC. This sequence encodes CASSLVVSYNEQFF.

This clonotype came up a few times. CDR3 sequence reads: CASSRTGNQPQHF. In DNA, the CDR3 is TGTGCCAGCAGCCGGACCGGCAATCAGCCCCAGCATTTT. This rearrangement joins TRBV7-9 to TRBJ1-5; D is unresolved. This CDR3 is built from 13 residues. Trimming pared 5 bases from V and 2 bases from J, leaving 7 bases between. In germline, CDR1 is SEHNR, CDR2 FQNEAQ (reference sequence). Full variable domain (rest looked up from reference TRBV7-9 and TRBJ1-5): DTGVSQNPRHKITKRGQNVTFRCDPISEHNRLYWYRQTLGQGPEFLTYFQNEAQLEKSRLLSDRFSAERPKGSFSTLEIQRTEQGDSAMYLCASSRTGNQPQHFGDGTRLSIL.

V and J are TRBV3-1 and TRBJ2-5; D uncertain. Germline V gene sequence: CDR1 LGHDT, CDR2 YNNKEL (reference sequence). Trimming pared 3 bases from V and 5 bases from J, leaving 16 bases between. The CDR3 runs to 15 residues. DNA of the CDR3: TGTGCCAGCAGCCAGTTAAGGGATTCAAGGGAGACCCAGTACTTC. It specifies CASSQLRDSRETQYF.

This clonotype was detected only a few times. V usage is TRBV6-5 and J usage is TRBJ1-2; D unclear. Germline CDR1 MNHEY, CDR2 SVGAGI. V lost 3 bases to trimming and J lost 0 bases, with 11 bases between them. The CDR3 runs 15 residues. As DNA, the CDR3 is TGTGCCAGCAGTTATCGTCGGGTAGCTAACTATGGCTACACCTTC. Amino acid sequence: CASSYRRVANYGYTF.

This clonotype was seen a few times. CDR3 bases: TGTGCCAGCAGTCCGTACCGGGGGGAGCAGTTCTTC. Translating gives CASSPYRGEQFF. The chain is built from TRBV27 and TRBJ2-1; the D gene is possibly TRBD2 (6 bases). V was clipped by 5 bases and J by 10 bases, with 12 bases between them. The germline V gene has CDR1 MNHEY and CDR2 SMNVEV (reference sequence). The CDR3 length is 12 residues.

This clonotype was detected only a few times. The rearrangement uses TRBV10-3 and TRBJ2-4; D ambiguous. The V gene's germline CDR1 is ENHRY and CDR2 SYGVKD. V was cut by 0 bases and J by 0 bases, with 18 bases left in between. The CDR3 is 19 residues long. CDR3 region: CAISESPFDPSKAKNIQYF. The CDR3 nucleotides are TGTGCCATCAGTGAGTCCCCATTTGATCCCTCGAAAGCCAAAAACATTCAGTACTTC.

V gene TRBV30 combines with J gene TRBJ2-1; D possibly corresponds to TRBD1 (6 bases). This CDR3 is 13 amino acids long. Germline V gene sequence: CDR1 GTSNPN, CDR2 SVGIG (reference sequence). The V and J ends lost 4 bases and 9 bases respectively, with 16 bases between them. CDR3 in DNA: TGTGCCTGGACGAGGTGGGGGCAAGGTGAGCAGTTCTTC. It specifies CAWTRWGQGEQFF. The whole variable domain, remainder taken from reference TRBV30 and TRBJ2-1, is SQTIHQWPATLVQPVGSPLSLECTVEGTSNPNLYWYRQAAGRGLQLLFYSVGIGQISSEVPQNLSASRPQDRQFILSSKKLLLSDSGFYLCAWTRWGQGEQFFGPGTRLTVL.

This chain joins TRBV5-1 and TRBJ2-3; D might be TRBD1 (5 bases). V lost 1 base and J lost 4, with 13 bases in between. Germline lookup yields CDR1 SGHRS and CDR2 YFSETQ. The CDR3 sequence is 15 residues long. The CDR3 coding sequence is TGCGCCAGCAGCTTGCTACAGGCGGTAGCAGATACGCAGTATTTT. It translates to CASSLLQAVADTQYF.

This chain uses TRBV24-1 with TRBJ2-5; 7 bases map to TRBD2. There are 14 residues in the CDR3. With V trimmed by 6 bases and J by 1 base, 4 bases remained unmatched. Germline V lookup: CDR1 KGHDR, CDR2 SFDVKD. The CDR3 is CATSPAGPQETQYF. CDR3 nucleotide sequence: TGTGCCACCAGTCCAGCGGGGCCCCAAGAGACCCAGTACTTC.